Listed here are 9 T cell receptor beta chains from one sample, sequenced in a study of blood T cell repertoires in COVID-19. Sequencing used immunoSEQ multiplex PCR; TCRdb keeps in-frame clones, though not all of them. The sample lists about 150,000 clones; 70% to 90% were seen once. The sample comprised peripheral blood. Source of these receptors: a human donor with acute or convalescent COVID-19. The donor label of this sample is uncertain.

This clone was counted only a few times. The rearrangement joins TRBV7-9 to TRBJ1-5; D might be TRBD1 (6 bases). The CDR3 covers 15 residues. Germline CDR1 reads SEHNR; CDR2 reads FQNEAQ (reference sequence). V was cut by 0 bases and J by 4 bases, with 10 bases left in between. The CDR3 sequence: CASSLAITGNQPQHF. The CDR3 DNA is TGTGCCAGCAGCTTAGCGATCACAGGGAATCAGCCCCAGCATTTT.

The chain uses TRBV27 and TRBJ2-1; weak D call: TRBD1 (5 bases). The germline V gene encodes CDR1 MNHEY and CDR2 SMNVEV (reference sequence). V was clipped by 2 bases and J by 8 bases, with 13 bases between them. The CDR3 consists of 14 residues. The CDR3 region has the DNA TGTGCCAGCAGTTTAAGGGGTTTTACATATGAGCAGTTCTTC. It is translated as CASSLRGFTYEQFF.

This chain links TRBV24-1 with TRBJ2-6; D may be TRBD2 (5 bases). CDR3 length equals 19 residues. The germline gives CDR1 KGHDR, CDR2 SFDVKD. V lost 6 bases, J lost 0 bases, and 20 bases lay in between. CDR3 sequence (DNA): TGTGCCACCAGTCCCGTGTCTGGGAGCCCTTTCTCTGGGGCCAACGTCCTGACTTTC. It codes for CATSPVSGSPFSGANVLTF.

CDR3 residues: CASATGPTVTDTQYF. Here the CDR3 DNA reads TGCGCCAGCGCGACGGGTCCCACCGTCACAGATACGCAGTATTTT. The gene calls are TRBV5-1 and TRBJ2-3; D not resolved. The germline gives CDR1 SGHRS, CDR2 YFSETQ. The CDR3 spans 15 residues. V shed 7 bases and J shed 2 bases, with 17 bases lying between them.

This chain joins TRBV5-6 and TRBJ1-6; a weak D match, TRBD1 (5 bases). Germline CDR1 is SGHDT and CDR2 is YYEEEE. There are 14 residues in the CDR3. Deletions cut 2 bases from V and 7 bases from J, with 10 bases between. In nucleotides, the CDR3 is TGTGCCAGCAGCTTTGGACACAAGAATTCACCCCTCCACTTT. Protein: CASSFGHKNSPLHF.

The J gene is TRBJ1-3, the V gene TRBV12-3 or TRBV12-4; D not resolved. V shed 6 bases and J shed 4 bases, with 10 bases lying between them. There are 13 residues in the CDR3. CDR3 DNA sequence: TGTGCCAGCAGGGGCAGCAAAGGAAACACCATATATTTT. Amino acids: CASRGSKGNTIYF.

J is TRBJ1-4 and V is TRBV5-4; D not resolved. The CDR3 has 14 amino acids. Between the trimmed V and J ends, which lost 1 base and 5 bases, there was a span of 9 bases. CDR1 SGHNT and CDR2 YYREEE come from the germline V gene (reference sequence). Written as DNA, the CDR3 is TGTGCCAGCAGCTTGCTCGGCGGGAATGAAAAACTGTTTTTT. Its translation is CASSLLGGNEKLFF.

This rearrangement joins TRBV9 to TRBJ2-1, with 11 positions matching TRBD2. The CDR3 totals 18 residues. The germline CDR1 and CDR2 sequences are SGDLS and YYNGEE. V dropped 0 bases and J dropped 3; count of bases not matched to a gene: 8. CDR3 sequence (DNA): TGTGCCAGCAGCGTAGCAACTAGCGGGGGAAGTGGCTACAATGAGCAGTTCTTC. Translating it yields CASSVATSGGSGYNEQFF.

This sequence joins TRBV3-1 (or the pseudogene TRBV3-2) and TRBJ2-2; D is possibly TRBD2 (6 bases). The CDR3 totals 17 residues. The germline V and J ends were trimmed by 4 bases and 2 bases, with 17 bases remaining between them. The germline CDR1 and CDR2 sequences are LGHDT and YNNKEL (reference sequence). CDR3 in DNA: TGTGCCAGCAGCCCACCCTTATCGGGGGTTAACACCGGGGAGCTGTTTTTT. Translated, it gives CASSPPLSGVNTGELFF.